These 6 T cell receptor beta chains were sequenced from one sample in a study of blood T cell repertoires in COVID-19. The protocol was immunoSEQ multiplex PCR, while the TCRdb copy is restricted to in-frame clones and leaves out a portion. Found here are 100,000 to 150,000 clones, around 82% of them singletons; the top ten hold 1.4% to 1.5%. The sample was peripheral blood. These receptors were collected from a man in his fifties or sixties with acute or convalescent COVID-19.

The rearrangement joins TRBV7-2 to TRBJ1-1, with a weak D call TRBD1 (5 bases). The germline V and J ends were trimmed by 5 bases and 1 base, with 14 bases remaining between them. The CDR3 runs 15 residues. Germline lookup yields CDR1 SGHTA and CDR2 FQGNSA. The DNA of the CDR3 is TGTGCCAGCAGCCCAGTAGGGGATGCGAACACTGAAGCTTTCTTT. Protein sequence: CASSPVGDANTEAFF.

The chain couples TRBV19 to TRBJ1-5; 8 nucleotides agree with TRBD1. CDR3 length equals 16 residues. The V and J ends lost 2 bases and 2 bases, in that order; junction bases with no gene match: 5. Germline assignment: CDR1 LNHDA and CDR2 SQIVND (reference sequence). CDR3 sequence reads: CASSIRTGFRNQPQHF. The CDR3 DNA sequence: TGTGCCAGTAGTATAAGGACAGGGTTTCGCAATCAGCCCCAGCATTTT.

CDR3 sequence (DNA): TGTGCCAGTAGTGCCCGTCTAAGCTACACCTTC. The encoded protein is CASSARLSYTF. The chain uses TRBV19 and TRBJ1-2; D is unclear. V dropped 5 bases and J dropped 9 bases, with 10 bases sitting between them. This CDR3 spans 11 amino acids. From germline, CDR1 is LNHDA and CDR2 SQIVND (reference sequence).

This clone came up once. The J gene is TRBJ1-5, the V gene TRBV6-5; 8 nucleotides align to TRBD1. Germline V gene lookup returns CDR1 MNHEY and CDR2 SVGAGI. J was trimmed by 7 bases and V by 5 bases; bases with no gene match: 4. The CDR3 loop spans 13 amino acids. This CDR3 reads CASSSRGQQPQHF. The CDR3, as DNA: TGTGCCAGCAGTAGCAGGGGGCAACAGCCCCAGCATTTT.

The CDR3 DNA reads TGTGCCAGCAGCTTATGGCTAGCGTCCCAAGAGACCCAGTACTTC. It yields the protein CASSLWLASQETQYF. J is TRBJ2-5 and V is TRBV7-2; possible D gene TRBD2, 6 bases. V lost 2 bases and J 1 base, leaving 11 bases between the germline ends. This CDR3 contains 15 residues. CDR1 SGHTA and CDR2 FQGNSA come from the germline V gene.

The chain links TRBV25-1 to TRBJ1-5; maybe TRBD1 (6 bases). Germline CDR1 and CDR2: MGHDK and SYGVNS. V dropped 1 base and J dropped 4 bases, with 11 bases sitting between them. This CDR3 spans 15 amino acids. CDR3 nucleotides: TGTGCCAGCAGTGAATCCGGGCAGGGGAATCAGCCCCAGCATTTT. This encodes CASSESGQGNQPQHF. The variable domain in full, completed from reference TRBV25-1 and TRBJ1-5, reads EADIYQTPRYLVIGTGKKITLECSQTMGHDKMYWYQQDPGMELHLIHYSYGVNSTEKGDLSSESTVSRIRTEHFPLTLESARPSHTSQYLCASSESGQGNQPQHFGDGTRLSIL.